These 23 T cell receptor beta chains came from one sample sequenced in a study of neurological immune-mediated disorders. TCRdb analysed the 5' RACE reads with MiXCR anew, one entry per CDR3 protein. The table includes under 80,000 distinct CDR3 sequences, 4% to 6% detected once. The source material was PBMCs. The receptors were gathered from a woman between 50 and 59 years old with multiple sclerosis.

This clonotype was recorded many times. The chain is built from TRBV7-8 and TRBJ2-3, with 8 bases aligning to TRBD2. Germline CDR1 and CDR2: SGHVS and FQNEAQ. CDR3 length: 14 amino acids. The junction had 5 bases not matched to a gene; V was cut back by 7 bases and J by 2 bases. In DNA, the CDR3 is TGTGCCAGCAAGAGCGGGGGAAACACAGATACGCAGTATTTT. It is translated as CASKSGGNTDTQYF.

At least ten counts were recorded for this clonotype. J is TRBJ1-5 and V is TRBV2; maybe TRBD1 (6 bases). V gave up 9 bases and J gave up 6 bases, with 12 bases separating them. This CDR3 is built from 12 residues. Germline CDR1 and CDR2: SNHLY and FYNNEI. CDR3 in DNA: TGTGCCAGTACACAGGGAATTCAGCCCCAGCATTTT. Protein product: CASTQGIQPQHF.

The sample holds many counts of this clonotype. The rearrangement uses TRBV20-1 and TRBJ1-5, with D unclear. CDR1 DFQATT and CDR2 SNEGSKA come from the germline V gene (reference sequence). This CDR3 region has 16 residues. The V gene lost 6 bases and the J gene lost 0 bases, with 18 bases spanning the gap. For the CDR3, the DNA is TGCAGTGCCAAAGCGGGCAGCAAATATAGCAATCAGCCCCAGCATTTT. Translation gives CSAKAGSKYSNQPQHF.

This clonotype was counted only a few times. The rearrangement links TRBV10-3 to TRBJ1-6, with 7 positions matching TRBD1. V lost 7 bases, J lost 9 bases, and 9 bases stayed unmatched. The CDR3 has 14 amino acids. CDR1 and CDR2 (germline): ENHRY, SYGVKD. The DNA for the CDR3 is TGTGCCATCAACCATGACAGGGAGGTTTCACCCCTCCACTTT. This translates into CAINHDREVSPLHF.

This clonotype was counted at least ten times. In nucleotides, the CDR3 is TGCAGTGCTAGAAACCCCCATAAGGACGAGCAGTACTTC. It encodes CSARNPHKDEQYF. The chain couples TRBV20-1 to TRBJ2-7, with D uncertain. CDR3 length: 13 residues. Germline lookup yields CDR1 DFQATT and CDR2 SNEGSKA (reference sequence). V lost 2 bases to trimming and J lost 5 bases, with 13 bases between them.

This clonotype has at least ten counts. This chain joins TRBV7-2 and TRBJ2-5; D is unclear. Trimming took off 6 bases at V and 4 bases at J, with 12 bases between the two ends. The CDR3 totals 13 residues. CDR1 SGHTA and CDR2 FQGNSA come from the germline V gene. The CDR3 DNA sequence: TGTGCCAGCAGGCTTAATAGCCTAGAGACCCAGTACTTC. Translation gives CASRLNSLETQYF. Variable domain in full (rest from reference TRBV7-2 and TRBJ2-5): GAGVSQSPSNKVTEKGKDVELRCDPISGHTALYWYRQSLGQGLEFLIYFQGNSAPDKSGLPSDRFSAERTGGSVSTLTIQRTQQEDSAVYLCASRLNSLETQYFGPGTRLLVL.

The genes are TRBV20-1 and TRBJ2-7; 9 nucleotides align to TRBD1. Germline trimming cut 5 bases from V and 3 bases from J; bases unmatched to any gene: 5. The CDR3 consists of 13 residues. CDR1 is DFQATT, CDR2 SNEGSKA, per germline (reference sequence). The CDR3 nucleotides are TGCAGTGCTTGGGACAGGGTACTCTACGAGCAGTACTTC. Its protein product is CSAWDRVLYEQYF.

The sample holds many counts of this clonotype. This chain joins TRBV3-1 and TRBJ1-6, with TRBD1 as a possible D gene (6 bases). With 4 bases removed from V and 7 bases from J, the gap between germline ends came to 20 bases. The CDR3 is made up of 17 amino acids. The germline gives CDR1 LGHDT, CDR2 YNNKEL (reference sequence). As DNA, the CDR3 is TGTGCCAGCAGCCTAGGGGGTCAGGGAATCGAGAATTCACCCCTCCACTTT. Its protein is CASSLGGQGIENSPLHF.

This clonotype was seen many times. The chain combines TRBV10-1 with TRBJ2-2, with a weak D call TRBD2 (6 bases). Trimming took off 2 bases at V and 0 bases at J, with 13 bases between the two ends. The CDR3 extends over 17 amino acids. CDR1 is WNHNN and CDR2 is SYGVQD in the germline V gene (reference sequence). The CDR3 sequence: CASSEGTSSANTGELFF. CDR3 sequence (DNA): TGCGCCAGCAGTGAGGGTACTAGCAGCGCGAACACCGGGGAGCTGTTTTTT.

Ten or more counts support this clonotype. The chain has TRBV20-1 and TRBJ2-7; 9 bases fit TRBD1. The trim removed 8 bases at V and 7 bases at J, leaving 12 bases unmatched. The CDR3 extends over 13 amino acids. Germline V gene lookup returns CDR1 DFQATT and CDR2 SNEGSKA (reference sequence). The CDR3: CSTLDRGVGEQYF. Written as DNA, the CDR3 is TGCAGTACCCTGGACAGGGGAGTAGGAGAGCAGTACTTC.

The V gene is TRBV7-9, the J gene TRBJ1-5; TRBD1 aligns across 9 bases. J was trimmed by 5 bases and V by 3 bases; bases with no gene match: 11. In germline, CDR1 is SEHNR, CDR2 FQNEAQ (reference sequence). The CDR3 extends over 17 amino acids. Here the CDR3 reads CASSLSGQGSADQPQHF. The CDR3 DNA reads TGTGCCAGCAGCTTGTCGGGACAGGGATCCGCCGATCAGCCCCAGCATTTT.

The table lists this clonotype with many counts. The rearrangement uses TRBV10-3 and TRBJ2-1; 8 bases line up with TRBD2. The J segment lost 2 bases and the V segment lost 0 bases, leaving 3 bases of the junction unmatched. CDR3 length equals 16 residues. CDR1 and CDR2 from the germline V gene are ENHRY and SYGVKD. The CDR3 region has the DNA TGTGCCATCAGTGAGTCTCGGGGGGGTACCTACAATGAGCAGTTCTTC. It codes for CAISESRGGTYNEQFF.

This clonotype was counted many times. The V gene is TRBV29-1, the J gene TRBJ2-7; D remains unclear. V was cut by 3 bases and J by 1 base, with 10 bases left in between. The germline gives CDR1 SQVTM, CDR2 ANQGSEA. CDR3 length equals 13 residues. CDR3 residues: CSVDDGFSYEQYF. The CDR3 nucleotides are TGCAGCGTTGATGATGGATTTTCCTACGAGCAGTACTTC.

This clonotype was counted only a few times. This chain uses TRBV12-3 or TRBV12-4 with TRBJ1-2; D gene uncertain. Trimming shortened V by 0 bases and J by 9 bases, and 8 bases separated the two germline ends. This CDR3 spans 12 amino acids. DNA for the CDR3: TGTGCCAGCAGTTTAGCGCGGTCGCGCTACACCTTC. As protein: CASSLARSRYTF.

This clonotype was recorded at least ten times. The V call is TRBV5-1, the J call TRBJ1-5; 9 bases fit TRBD1. In germline, CDR1 is SGHRS, CDR2 YFSETQ. The CDR3 totals 14 residues. V was pared by 4 bases and J by 4 bases, with 3 bases of the junction left unmatched. The CDR3 region is CASSLTGGNQPQHF. In DNA, the CDR3 is TGCGCCAGCAGCCTGACAGGGGGGAATCAGCCCCAGCATTTT.

Many counts were recorded for this clonotype. DNA for the CDR3: TGTGCCAGCAGCCGGGACAGGGTCGGAAGTACGCAGTATTTT. Translation: CASSRDRVGSTQYF. The V call is TRBV7-2, the J call TRBJ2-3, with 9 positions matching TRBD1. Germline-derived CDR1 and CDR2 are SGHTA and FQGNSA. With 5 bases clipped from V and 8 bases from J, the junction kept 8 bases outside the gene matches. This CDR3 region has 14 residues.

Concerning this clonotype itself: The conserved phenylalanine or tryptophan normally closing the CDR3 is absent here, so this likely arose from a read error. The chain couples TRBV9 to TRBJ1-2; unclear D gene. Trimming cost V 6 bases and J 5 bases, with 11 bases left between them. CDR1 is SGDLS, CDR2 YYNGEE, per germline. The CDR3 covers 12 residues. The CDR3 here is CASNKGGYGYTN. In DNA, the CDR3 is TGTGCCAGCAATAAAGGCGGTTATGGCTACACCAAC.

About this clonotype itself: This could be a read error, since a much larger clone is one nucleotide away. This chain joins TRBV7-2 and TRBJ2-2, with D possibly TRBD1 on 6 matching bases. Germline V gives CDR1 SGHTA, CDR2 FQGNSA. V lost 5 bases to trimming and J lost 0 bases, with 10 bases between them. The CDR3 loop spans 15 amino acids. The CDR3 nucleotides read TGTGCCAGCAGCAGGGGACATACGAACACCGGGGAGCTGTTTTTT. Encoded protein: CASSRGHTNTGELFF.

This clonotype came up many times. The V and J genes are TRBV20-1 and TRBJ2-5; D ambiguous. V gave up 4 bases and J gave up 9 bases, with 9 bases separating them. This CDR3 is built from 10 residues. Germline assignment: CDR1 DFQATT and CDR2 SNEGSKA (reference sequence). The CDR3 loop is CSATQWAQYF. The CDR3 DNA follows: TGCAGTGCTACTCAATGGGCCCAGTACTTC.

This clonotype has just a few counts. CDR3 sequence: CASSLEASTDTQYF. For the CDR3, the DNA is TGTGCCAGCAGCTTAGAGGCTAGCACAGATACGCAGTATTTT. The rearrangement uses TRBV7-2 and TRBJ2-3, with unresolved D. CDR3 length: 14 amino acids. Germline V lookup: CDR1 SGHTA, CDR2 FQGNSA. V gave up 1 base and J gave up 0 bases, with 5 bases separating them.

Ten or more counts support this clonotype. The J gene is TRBJ2-2, the V gene TRBV7-9; D is ambiguous. Germline assignment: CDR1 SEHNR and CDR2 FQNEAQ (reference sequence). This CDR3 has 15 residues. V was clipped by 0 bases and J by 7 bases, with 12 bases between them. The DNA of the CDR3 is TGTGCCAGCAGCTTAGCACAGTGGTCCCGCGGGGAGCTGTTTTTT. Translated, it gives CASSLAQWSRGELFF.

At least ten counts were recorded for this clonotype. The chain is built from TRBV7-3 and TRBJ2-3, with D hard to call. The CDR3 loop spans 14 amino acids. The V gene's germline CDR1 is SGHTA and CDR2 FQGTGA. Trimming took 2 bases from V and 2 from J, leaving 8 bases between them. As DNA, the CDR3 is TGTGCCAGCAGCTTAGAAAGGGCCACAGATACGCAGTATTTT. This gives the protein CASSLERATDTQYF.

This clonotype was counted ten times or more. The chain combines TRBV29-1 with TRBJ2-5; D assignment may be TRBD1 or TRBD2 (5 bases each). Trimming removed 6 bases from V and 4 bases from J, with 15 bases in between. Germline CDR1 SQVTM, CDR2 ANQGSEA. This CDR3 contains 13 residues. CDR3 nucleotides: TGCAGCGTGGTAGGGACGTCGGGAGAGACCCAGTACTTC. This sequence encodes CSVVGTSGETQYF.